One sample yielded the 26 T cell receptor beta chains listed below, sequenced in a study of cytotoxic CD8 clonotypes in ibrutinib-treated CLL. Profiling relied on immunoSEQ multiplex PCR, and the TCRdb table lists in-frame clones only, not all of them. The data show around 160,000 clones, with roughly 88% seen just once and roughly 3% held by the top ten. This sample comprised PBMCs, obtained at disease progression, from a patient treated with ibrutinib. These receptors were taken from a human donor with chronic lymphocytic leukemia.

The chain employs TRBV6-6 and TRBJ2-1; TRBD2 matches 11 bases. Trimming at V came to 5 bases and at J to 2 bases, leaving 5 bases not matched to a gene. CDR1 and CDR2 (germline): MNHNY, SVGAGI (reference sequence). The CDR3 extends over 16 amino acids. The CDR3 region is CASSAGLADAYNEQFF. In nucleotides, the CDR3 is TGTGCCAGCAGTGCGGGACTAGCGGACGCCTACAATGAGCAGTTCTTC.

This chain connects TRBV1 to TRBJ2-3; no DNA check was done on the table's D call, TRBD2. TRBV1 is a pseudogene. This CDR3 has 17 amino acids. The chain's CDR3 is CTSSQGTSGGGVDTQYF. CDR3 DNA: TGCACCAGCAGCCAAGGTACTAGCGGAGGAGGTGTGGATACGCAGTATTTT.

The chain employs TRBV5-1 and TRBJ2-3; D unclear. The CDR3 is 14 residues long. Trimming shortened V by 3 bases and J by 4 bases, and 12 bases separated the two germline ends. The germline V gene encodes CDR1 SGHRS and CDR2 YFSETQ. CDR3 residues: CASSYYDRPDTQYF. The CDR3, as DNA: TGCGCCAGCAGCTACTACGACCGTCCAGATACGCAGTATTTT.

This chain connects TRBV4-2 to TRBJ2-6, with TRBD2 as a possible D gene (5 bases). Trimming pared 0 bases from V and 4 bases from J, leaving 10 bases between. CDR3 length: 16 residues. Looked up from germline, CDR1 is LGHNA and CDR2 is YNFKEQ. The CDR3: CASSQEGGSGANVLTF. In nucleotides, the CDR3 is TGTGCCAGCAGCCAAGAAGGAGGATCCGGGGCCAACGTCCTGACTTTC.

The CDR3 sequence is CASRRTFNPGTMLEQFF. CDR3 DNA sequence: TGCGCCAGCAGACGGACTTTTAATCCCGGGACTATGCTTGAGCAGTTCTTC. The V call is TRBV5-1, the J call TRBJ2-1; 7 nucleotides agree with TRBD2. The CDR3 totals 17 residues. Germline V gene data show CDR1 as SGHRS and CDR2 as YFSETQ. The V and J ends lost 5 bases and 9 bases, in that order; junction bases with no gene match: 20.

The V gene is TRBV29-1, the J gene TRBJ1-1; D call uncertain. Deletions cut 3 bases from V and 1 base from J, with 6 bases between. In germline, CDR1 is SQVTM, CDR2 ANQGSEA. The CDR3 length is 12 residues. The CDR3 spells CSVDVSNTEAFF. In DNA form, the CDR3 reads TGCAGCGTTGATGTGTCGAACACTGAAGCTTTCTTT.

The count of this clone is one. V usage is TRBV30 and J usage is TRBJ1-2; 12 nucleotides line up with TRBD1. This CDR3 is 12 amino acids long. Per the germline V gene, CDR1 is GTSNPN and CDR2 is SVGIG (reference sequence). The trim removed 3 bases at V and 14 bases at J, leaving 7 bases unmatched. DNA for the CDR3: TGTGCCTGGAGCCAAGGGGACAGGGGGCTGACCTTC. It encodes CAWSQGDRGLTF. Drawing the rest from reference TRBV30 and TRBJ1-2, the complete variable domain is SQTIHQWPATLVQPVGSPLSLECTVEGTSNPNLYWYRQAAGRGLQLLFYSVGIGQISSEVPQNLSASRPQDRQFILSSKKLLLSDSGFYLCAWSQGDRGLTFGSGTRLTVV.

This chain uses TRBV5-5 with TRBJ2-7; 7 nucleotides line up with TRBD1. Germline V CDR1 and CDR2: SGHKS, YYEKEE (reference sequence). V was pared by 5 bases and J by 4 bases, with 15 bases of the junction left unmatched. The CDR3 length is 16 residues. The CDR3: CASSLGPGDRSYEQYF. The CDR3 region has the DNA TGTGCCAGCAGTCTGGGGCCCGGGGACAGATCTTACGAGCAGTACTTC.

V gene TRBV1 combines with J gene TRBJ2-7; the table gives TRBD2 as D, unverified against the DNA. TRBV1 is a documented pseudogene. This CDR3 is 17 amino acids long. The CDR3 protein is CTSSQKMGLVSAYEQYF. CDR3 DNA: TGCACCAGCAGCCAAAAGATGGGACTAGTTTCTGCCTACGAGCAGTACTTC.

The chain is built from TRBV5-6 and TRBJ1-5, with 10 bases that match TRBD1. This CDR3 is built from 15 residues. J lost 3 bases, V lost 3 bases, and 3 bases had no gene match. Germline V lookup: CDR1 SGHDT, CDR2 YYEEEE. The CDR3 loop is CASSWGTGDNQPQHF. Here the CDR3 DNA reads TGTGCCAGCAGCTGGGGGACAGGGGACAATCAGCCCCAGCATTTT. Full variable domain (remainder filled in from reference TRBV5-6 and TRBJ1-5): DAGVTQSPTHLIKTRGQQVTLRCSPKSGHDTVSWYQQALGQGPQFIFQYYEEEERQRGNFPDRFSGHQFPNYSSELNVNALLLGDSALYLCASSWGTGDNQPQHFGDGTRLSIL.

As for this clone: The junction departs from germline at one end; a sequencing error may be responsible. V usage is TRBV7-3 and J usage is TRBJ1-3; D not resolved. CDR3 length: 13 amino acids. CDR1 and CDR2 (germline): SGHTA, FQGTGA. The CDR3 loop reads CASSPPTGNTVYF. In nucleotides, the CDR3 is TGTGCCAGCAGCCCCCCGACGGGAAACACCGTATATTTT. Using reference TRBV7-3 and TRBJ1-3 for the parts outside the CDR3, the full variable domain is GAGVSQTPSNKVTEKGKYVELRCDPISGHTALYWYRQSLGQGPEFLIYFQGTGAADDSGLPNDRFFAVRPEGSVSTLKIQRTERGDSAVYLCASSPPTGNTVYFGEGSWLTVV.

The CDR3 region is CASSRGRLGDEQFF. Written as DNA, the CDR3 is TGTGCCAGCTCCAGGGGGCGGTTGGGCGATGAGCAGTTCTTC. The chain combines TRBV7-3 with TRBJ2-1, with 8 bases that match TRBD1. Germline trimming cut 8 bases from V and 8 bases from J; bases unmatched to any gene: 11. Germline CDR1 SGHTA, CDR2 FQGTGA. The CDR3 spans 14 residues. Filled out from reference TRBV7-3 and TRBJ2-1, the complete variable domain reads GAGVSQTPSNKVTEKGKYVELRCDPISGHTALYWYRQSLGQGPEFLIYFQGTGAADDSGLPNDRFFAVRPEGSVSTLKIQRTERGDSAVYLCASSRGRLGDEQFFGPGTRLTVL.

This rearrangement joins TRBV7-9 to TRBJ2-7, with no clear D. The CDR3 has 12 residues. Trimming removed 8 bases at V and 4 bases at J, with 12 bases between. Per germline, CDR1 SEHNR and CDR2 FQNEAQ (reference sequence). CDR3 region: CASLPKKYEQYF. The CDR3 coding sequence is TGTGCCAGCTTGCCTAAAAAATACGAGCAGTACTTC.

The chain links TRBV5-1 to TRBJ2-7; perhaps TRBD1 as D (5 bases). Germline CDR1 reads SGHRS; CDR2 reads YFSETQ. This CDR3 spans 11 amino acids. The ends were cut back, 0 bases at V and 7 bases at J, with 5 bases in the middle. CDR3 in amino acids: CASSLAGEQYF. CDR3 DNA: TGCGCCAGCAGCTTGGCAGGGGAGCAGTACTTC.

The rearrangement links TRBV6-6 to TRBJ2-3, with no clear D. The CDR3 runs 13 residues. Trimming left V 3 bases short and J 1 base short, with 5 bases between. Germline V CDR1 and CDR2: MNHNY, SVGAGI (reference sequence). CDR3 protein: CASSYLGTDTQYF. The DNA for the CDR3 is TGTGCCAGCAGTTATCTTGGCACAGATACGCAGTATTTT.

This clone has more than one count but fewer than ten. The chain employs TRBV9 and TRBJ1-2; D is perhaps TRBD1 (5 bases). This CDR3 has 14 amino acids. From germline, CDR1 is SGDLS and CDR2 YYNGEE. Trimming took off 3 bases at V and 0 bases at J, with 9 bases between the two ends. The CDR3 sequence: CASSGLGPNYGYTF. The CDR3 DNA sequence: TGTGCCAGCAGCGGACTGGGACCTAACTATGGCTACACCTTC.

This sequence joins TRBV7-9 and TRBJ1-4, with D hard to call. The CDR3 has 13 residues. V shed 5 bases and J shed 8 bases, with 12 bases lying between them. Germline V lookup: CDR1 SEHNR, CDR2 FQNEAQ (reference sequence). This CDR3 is CASSQGLVEKLFF. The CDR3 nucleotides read TGTGCCAGCAGCCAAGGACTAGTAGAAAAACTGTTTTTT.

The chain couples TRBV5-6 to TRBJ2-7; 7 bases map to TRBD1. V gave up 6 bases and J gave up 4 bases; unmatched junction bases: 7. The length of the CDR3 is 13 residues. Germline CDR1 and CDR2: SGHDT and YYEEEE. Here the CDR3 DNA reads TGTGCCAGCAAAAGGGGGCTGGGGTACGAGCAGTACTTC. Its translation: CASKRGLGYEQYF.

The CDR3 here is CASSLAGQGPKGETQYF. CDR3 coding DNA: TGTGCCAGCAGCTTAGCCGGGCAGGGCCCAAAAGGGGAGACCCAGTACTTC. The chain has TRBV7-2 and TRBJ2-5, with TRBD1 as a possible D gene (5 bases). This CDR3 comprises 17 residues. Germline V gene sequence: CDR1 SGHTA, CDR2 FQGNSA. V was clipped by 0 bases and J by 5 bases, with 19 bases between them.

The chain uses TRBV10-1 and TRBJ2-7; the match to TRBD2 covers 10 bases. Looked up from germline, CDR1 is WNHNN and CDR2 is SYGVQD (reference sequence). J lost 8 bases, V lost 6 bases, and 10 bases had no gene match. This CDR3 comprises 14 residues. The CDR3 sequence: CASSWDSSGSKQYF. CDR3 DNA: TGCGCCAGCAGCTGGGACTCTAGCGGGAGCAAGCAGTACTTC.

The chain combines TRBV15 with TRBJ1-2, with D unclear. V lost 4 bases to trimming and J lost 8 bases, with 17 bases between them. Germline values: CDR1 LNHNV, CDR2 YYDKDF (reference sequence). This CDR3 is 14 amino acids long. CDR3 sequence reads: CATSKDRFMGGYTF. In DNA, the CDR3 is TGTGCCACCAGCAAGGATAGGTTCATGGGGGGCTACACCTTC.

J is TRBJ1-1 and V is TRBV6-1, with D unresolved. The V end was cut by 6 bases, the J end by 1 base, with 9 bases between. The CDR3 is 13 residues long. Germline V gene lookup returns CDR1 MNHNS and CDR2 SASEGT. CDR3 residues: CASRPDWNTEAFF. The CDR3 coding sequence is TGTGCCAGCAGACCCGACTGGAACACTGAAGCTTTCTTT.

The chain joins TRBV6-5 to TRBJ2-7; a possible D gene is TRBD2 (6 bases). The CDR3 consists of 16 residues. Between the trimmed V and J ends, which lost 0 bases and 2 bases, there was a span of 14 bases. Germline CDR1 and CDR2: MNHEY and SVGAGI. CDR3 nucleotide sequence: TGTGCCAGCAGTTACTCTGACGGGAGCACCCCCTACGAGCAGTACTTC. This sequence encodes CASSYSDGSTPYEQYF.

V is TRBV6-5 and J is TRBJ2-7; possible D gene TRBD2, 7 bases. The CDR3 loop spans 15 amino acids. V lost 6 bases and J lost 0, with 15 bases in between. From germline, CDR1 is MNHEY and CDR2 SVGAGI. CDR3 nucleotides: TGTGCCAGCAGCGCGGGGGCCCCAAACTCCTACGAGCAGTACTTC. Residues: CASSAGAPNSYEQYF.

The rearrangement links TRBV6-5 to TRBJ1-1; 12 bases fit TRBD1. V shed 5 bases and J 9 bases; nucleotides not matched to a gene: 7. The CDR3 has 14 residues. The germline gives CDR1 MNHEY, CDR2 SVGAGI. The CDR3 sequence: CASSPQGTGGKAFF. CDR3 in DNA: TGTGCCAGCAGTCCCCAAGGGACAGGGGGCAAAGCTTTCTTT.

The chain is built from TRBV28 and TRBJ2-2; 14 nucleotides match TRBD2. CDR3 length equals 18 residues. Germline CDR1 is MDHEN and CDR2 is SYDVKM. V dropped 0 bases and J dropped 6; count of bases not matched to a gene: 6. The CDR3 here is CASSLWGLAGEGAGELFF. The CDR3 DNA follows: TGTGCCAGCAGTTTATGGGGACTAGCGGGAGAGGGTGCCGGGGAGCTGTTTTTT.